The next 27 T cell receptor beta chains were all read from a single sample in a study of OX40 agonist ivuxolimab in advanced cancers. TCRdb's table, derived via immunoSEQ multiplex PCR, lists solely in-frame clones and lacks some. This table holds 52,000 or so clones, over 90% found once. Source: CD4+ or CD8+ T cells sorted from blood, taken in a trial of the OX40 agonist ivuxolimab. The receptors shown here come from an adult with an advanced solid tumor such as melanoma, head and neck, liver or kidney cancer.

The rearrangement links TRBV11-2 to TRBJ2-3; D unresolved. The V gene lost 8 bases and the J gene lost 7 bases, with 4 bases spanning the gap. Per the germline V gene, CDR1 is SGHAT and CDR2 is FQNNGV. The CDR3 spans 9 residues. The CDR3 region has the DNA TGTGCCAGCGGCAATACGCAGTATTTT. Its translation is CASGNTQYF.

This clone was observed once. The gene calls are TRBV7-9 and TRBJ2-2; 11 nucleotides align to TRBD2. With 3 bases clipped from V and 7 bases from J, the junction kept 1 base outside the gene matches. The germline CDR1 and CDR2 sequences are SEHNR and FQNEAQ (reference sequence). This CDR3 has 14 amino acids. The CDR3 DNA follows: TGTGCCAGCAGCTTGGGACTAGCGGTCGGGGAGCTGTTTTTT. This gives the protein CASSLGLAVGELFF.

The CDR3 reads CASLWPSGIYNEQFF. CDR3 sequence (DNA): TGTGCCTCCCTCTGGCCTAGCGGGATCTACAATGAGCAGTTCTTC. The chain uses TRBV2 and TRBJ2-1, with 9 positions matching TRBD2. The CDR3 contains 15 residues. In germline, CDR1 is SNHLY, CDR2 FYNNEI. V lost 11 bases to trimming and J lost 3 bases; unmatched junction nucleotides: 11.

For this clone: An end of the junction differs from the germline gene, which may be a read error. The genes are TRBV28 and TRBJ2-1; tentative D call: TRBD2 (5 bases). From germline, CDR1 is MDHEN and CDR2 SYDVKM. The CDR3 sequence is 15 residues long. The CDR3 loop reads CASSLPDSQSNGQFF. CDR3 DNA sequence: TGTGCCAGCAGTTTACCGGACTCCCAAAGTAATGGGCAGTTCTTC.

The V and J genes are TRBV11-2 and TRBJ2-7; 7 bases agree with TRBD1. The CDR3 totals 14 residues. From germline, CDR1 is SGHAT and CDR2 FQNNGV. The trim removed 1 base at V and 4 bases at J, leaving 4 bases unmatched. CDR3 in amino acids: CASSLGQGGYEQYF. The CDR3 coding sequence is TGTGCCAGCAGCTTAGGACAGGGCGGATACGAGCAGTACTTC. The full variable domain, its missing parts supplied by reference TRBV11-2 and TRBJ2-7, is EAGVAQSPRYKIIEKRQSVAFWCNPISGHATLYWYQQILGQGPKLLIQFQNNGVVDDSQLPKDRFSAERLKGVDSTLKIQPAKLEDSAVYLCASSLGQGGYEQYFGPGTRLTVT.

The chain carries TRBV27 and TRBJ1-1, with D possibly being TRBD1 (6 bases). V dropped 6 bases and J dropped 4 bases, with 15 bases sitting between them. The length of the CDR3 is 14 residues. CDR1 is MNHEY, CDR2 SMNVEV, per germline (reference sequence). In DNA form, the CDR3 reads TGTGCCAGCAGGGCCTTAGGGGGATTCACTGAAGCTTTCTTT. It translates to CASRALGGFTEAFF.

This clone was seen once. This rearrangement joins TRBV14 to TRBJ2-2; tentatively, D is TRBD1 (6 bases). The germline V and J ends were trimmed by 4 bases and 5 bases, with 11 bases remaining between them. The CDR3 spans 14 residues. Germline CDR1 and CDR2: SGHDN and FVKESK. The CDR3 DNA reads TGTGCCAGCAGCCCACAGGGCGGGACCGGGGAGCTGTTTTTT. The encoded protein is CASSPQGGTGELFF.

This clone has just one count. The DNA of the CDR3 is TGTGCCAGCAGCTTGGCCGGGAACGAGCAGTACTTC. Amino acid sequence: CASSLAGNEQYF. The chain is built from TRBV5-6 and TRBJ2-7, with D possibly matching TRBD2 (5 bases). V was pared by 0 bases and J by 5 bases, with 6 bases between. CDR1 and CDR2 from the germline V gene are SGHDT and YYEEEE. This CDR3 has 12 amino acids.

The chain carries TRBV7-9 and TRBJ2-1; 7 nucleotides align to TRBD2. Germline V gene lookup returns CDR1 SEHNR and CDR2 FQNEAQ (reference sequence). After removal of 5 bases from V and 5 bases from J, the junction contained 9 bases not matched to a gene. The CDR3 runs 15 residues. The CDR3 DNA sequence: TGTGCCAGCAGCAACGCACTAGCGCATAACAATGAGCAGTTCTTC. It yields the protein CASSNALAHNNEQFF.

Only one count was recorded for this clone. The chain couples TRBV10-3 to TRBJ1-1; D remains ambiguous. V lost 0 bases, J lost 0 bases, and 8 bases lay in between. The CDR3 length is 15 residues. Germline assignment: CDR1 ENHRY and CDR2 SYGVKD. CDR3 DNA sequence: TGTGCCATCAGTGAGTCGACCGGGTTGAACACTGAAGCTTTCTTT. Protein sequence: CAISESTGLNTEAFF.

The chain carries TRBV29-1 and TRBJ1-2, with D perhaps matching TRBD1 (6 bases). CDR1 and CDR2 from the germline V gene are SQVTM and ANQGSEA. V was trimmed by 6 bases and J by 5 bases, leaving 19 bases between them. This CDR3 is 14 amino acids long. CDR3: CSVGGSGGPYGYTF. The CDR3 bases are TGCAGCGTCGGCGGGAGTGGGGGGCCGTATGGCTACACCTTC.

V usage is TRBV4-2 and J usage is TRBJ2-1; TRBD2 agrees at 7 bases. The germline gives CDR1 LGHNA, CDR2 YNFKEQ. This CDR3 spans 17 amino acids. After removal of 4 bases from V and 2 bases from J, the junction contained 11 bases not matched to a gene. The CDR3 loop reads CASSRDVAGRPYNEQFF. Here the CDR3 DNA reads TGTGCCAGCAGCCGAGACGTAGCGGGCCGTCCCTACAATGAGCAGTTCTTC.

This clone was seen once. The J gene is TRBJ1-1, the V gene TRBV13; D perhaps matches TRBD1 (6 bases). This CDR3 is built from 12 residues. From germline, CDR1 is PRHDT and CDR2 FYEKMQ (reference sequence). Trimming stripped 11 bases from V and 5 bases from J, with 15 bases between. DNA of the CDR3: TGTGCCTCCAGAGGGGGAGGAACTGAAGCTTTCTTT. It specifies CASRGGGTEAFF.

This chain joins TRBV2 and TRBJ2-1; D gene unclear. The CDR3 has 16 residues. Deletions cut 0 bases from V and 6 bases from J, with 15 bases between. Germline CDR1 reads SNHLY; CDR2 reads FYNNEI. The CDR3 is CASSEASILYVNEQFF. The CDR3 bases are TGTGCCAGCAGTGAAGCCTCGATTCTCTACGTCAATGAGCAGTTCTTC.

The chain is built from TRBV28 and TRBJ2-7; D not certain. CDR1 and CDR2 from the germline V gene are MDHEN and SYDVKM. The CDR3 totals 12 residues. Trimming took 10 bases from V and 0 from J, leaving 10 bases between them. The CDR3, as DNA: TGTGCCACTTCGACCAGCTCCTACGAGCAGTACTTC. This encodes CATSTSSYEQYF.

This chain links TRBV4-1 with TRBJ1-5; tentative D call: TRBD1 (5 bases). This CDR3 has 16 residues. The ends were cut back, 1 base at V and 6 bases at J, with 16 bases in the middle. Germline CDR1 reads MGHRA; CDR2 reads YSYEKL. CDR3 bases: TGCGCCAGCAGCCAAGGGCCCGGGGGGTTGGGTCAGCCCCAGCATTTT. Encoded protein: CASSQGPGGLGQPQHF.

The chain couples TRBV12-5 to TRBJ2-2; D is perhaps TRBD1 (6 bases). The CDR3 has 15 amino acids. Trimming removed 6 bases at V and 0 bases at J, with 11 bases between. CDR1 is LGHNT and CDR2 is FRNRAP in the germline V gene. The CDR3 coding sequence is TGTGCTAGTGGGCCCCCAGGGGCGAACACCGGGGAGCTGTTTTTT. Amino acid sequence: CASGPPGANTGELFF.

The chain employs TRBV4-3 and TRBJ1-1; D perhaps matches TRBD1 (5 bases). Deletions cut 1 base from V and 4 bases from J, with 13 bases between. This CDR3 contains 15 residues. Germline V gives CDR1 LGHNA, CDR2 YSLEER. Written as DNA, the CDR3 is TGCGCCAGCAGCCAAGCAGGGTTGGGAAGCACTGAAGCTTTCTTT. It specifies CASSQAGLGSTEAFF.

As concerns this clone: An end of the junction does not agree with germline; a read error may underlie this. The chain joins TRBV19 to TRBJ2-7; 8 bases match TRBD1. The CDR3 covers 15 residues. CDR1 LNHDA and CDR2 SQIVND come from the germline V gene (reference sequence). CDR3 in DNA: TGTGCCAGTAGTCTAATGACAGGGGTCTCCCACGAGCAGTACTTC. This gives the protein CASSLMTGVSHEQYF. Supplemented by reference TRBV19 and TRBJ2-7, the full variable domain reads DGGITQSPKYLFRKEGQNVTLSCEQNLNHDAMYWYRQDPGQGLRLIYYSQIVNDFQKGDIAEGYSVSREKKESFPLTVTSAQKNPTAFYLCASSLMTGVSHEQYFGPGTRLTVT.

The rearrangement uses TRBV4-1 and TRBJ2-1; either TRBD1 or TRBD2 may fit D (5 bases each). CDR1 is MGHRA and CDR2 is YSYEKL in the germline V gene. V was trimmed by 4 bases and J by 8 bases, leaving 12 bases between them. This CDR3 has 13 amino acids. The CDR3 region is CASSLLGEHEQFF. CDR3 coding DNA: TGCGCCAGCAGCCTCTTAGGGGAGCATGAGCAGTTCTTC.

The V and J genes are TRBV6-6 and TRBJ2-5; the match to TRBD1 covers 10 bases. The CDR3 is made up of 13 amino acids. V lost 10 bases and J lost 3; bases outside the gene matches: 5. Germline V CDR1 and CDR2: MNHNY, SVGAGI (reference sequence). The CDR3 loop reads CATRTGGEETQYF. The DNA of the CDR3 is TGTGCCACCAGGACAGGGGGTGAAGAGACCCAGTACTTC.

The chain couples TRBV4-3 to TRBJ2-2; D is unresolved. V gave up 0 bases and J gave up 1 base, with 9 bases separating them. Germline CDR1 is LGHNA and CDR2 is YSLEER. The CDR3 extends over 16 amino acids. CDR3: CASSQDPMGNTGELFF. Written as DNA, the CDR3 is TGCGCCAGCAGCCAAGATCCCATGGGGAACACCGGGGAGCTGTTTTTT.

This chain uses TRBV7-8 with TRBJ2-1; the match to TRBD2 covers 8 bases. The germline gives CDR1 SGHVS, CDR2 FQNEAQ. V trimming: 0 bases; J trimming: 9 bases; junction bases outside the gene matches: 16. This CDR3 is built from 18 residues. The CDR3 loop is CASSLARIQRENEGEQFF. CDR3 in DNA: TGTGCCAGCAGCTTAGCGCGGATCCAGCGGGAGAATGAAGGTGAGCAGTTCTTC.

This clone was detected a few times. Other DNA sequences in this sample translate to the same CDR3. The J gene is TRBJ2-2, the V gene TRBV9; no clear D gene. The CDR3 contains 14 residues. In germline, CDR1 is SGDLS, CDR2 YYNGEE. Trimming removed 4 bases from V and 5 bases from J, with 12 bases in between. CDR3 residues: CASSPRQVTGELFF. CDR3 bases: TGTGCCAGCAGCCCCCGTCAGGTTACCGGGGAGCTGTTTTTT. The whole variable domain, remainder taken from reference TRBV9 and TRBJ2-2, is DSGVTQTPKHLITATGQRVTLRCSPRSGDLSVYWYQQSLDQGLQFLIQYYNGEERAKGNILERFSAQQFPDLHSELNLSSLELGDSALYFCASSPRQVTGELFFGEGSRLTVL.

J is TRBJ2-1 and V is TRBV4-3, with a tentative D call TRBD2 (6 bases). The CDR3 spans 16 residues. Trimming cost V 3 bases and J 8 bases, with 20 bases left between them. Per germline, CDR1 LGHNA and CDR2 YSLEER. The CDR3 DNA sequence: TGCGCCAGCAGCCACTTGGAGGGCACCCGGACCGATGAGCAGTTCTTC. Translated: CASSHLEGTRTDEQFF.

The chain links TRBV11-1 to TRBJ2-3; the D is unclear. CDR1 is SGHAT, CDR2 FQDESV, per germline (reference sequence). The CDR3 is 14 residues long. The V end lost 2 bases, the J end lost 0 bases, and 6 bases lay between the germline ends. CDR3 sequence reads: CASSLSRSTDTQYF. The CDR3 DNA follows: TGTGCCAGCAGCTTATCTAGGAGCACAGATACGCAGTATTTT.

The chain joins TRBV7-6 to TRBJ2-3; weak D call: TRBD2 (5 bases). Trimming removed 2 bases at V and 0 bases at J, with 9 bases between. The CDR3 has 15 amino acids. CDR1 and CDR2 (germline): SGHVS, FNYEAQ. The CDR3 nucleotides are TGTGCCAGCAGCTTAAGCAGGACTAGCACAGATACGCAGTATTTT. Translation gives CASSLSRTSTDTQYF.